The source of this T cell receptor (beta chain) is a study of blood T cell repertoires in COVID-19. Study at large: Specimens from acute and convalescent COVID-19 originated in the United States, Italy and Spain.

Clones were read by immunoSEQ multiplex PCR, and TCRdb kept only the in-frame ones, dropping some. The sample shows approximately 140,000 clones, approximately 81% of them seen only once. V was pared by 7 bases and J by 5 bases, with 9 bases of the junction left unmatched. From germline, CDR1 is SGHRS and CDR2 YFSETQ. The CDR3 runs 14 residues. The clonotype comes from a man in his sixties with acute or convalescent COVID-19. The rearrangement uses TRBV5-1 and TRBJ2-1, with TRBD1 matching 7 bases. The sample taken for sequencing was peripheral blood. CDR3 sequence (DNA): TGCGCCAGCTGGTCCCCGGGACAGCACAATGAGCAGTTCTTC. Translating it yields CASWSPGQHNEQFF.